This entry concerns a single T cell receptor (beta chain). This clone has only a few counts. Its antigen is still unknown. There are no base qualities to consult, and no much larger clone falls within one base. The collaborating institutions used their own protocols to collect whole blood in K2EDTA tubes. Collaborator samples were shipped for TCRbeta analysis as frozen whole blood, isolated PBMCs, or DNA extracted from either sample type. This specimen comes from a study of blood T cell repertoires in COVID-19 (dated by TCRdb to 2020 to 2021). For context, the study as a whole: Collaborator samples came from the United States, Italy and Spain and covered acute and convalescent phases of COVID-19. The prospective study material was composed of cDNA or gDNA derived from T cells, B-cell-depleted T cells, or PBMCs. The dataset comprised deeply sampled blood TCRbeta repertoires from subjects exposed to, actively infected with, or recovered from COVID-19. The repertoires were released in a freely available public database meant as a resource for research on the immune response to SARS-CoV-2. Samples were obtained from the ongoing ImmuneRACE study (first 160 participants) and from 1,254 subjects provided by 6 global collaborators. A de-identified subject ID, COVID-19 status, age in years and sex were almost always included in the sample metadata. Where available, HLA class I and class II types were obtained from metadata supplied by the sample provider rather than from assay-based typing.

Overall study results and their limits: The quantity of clinical and demographic metadata differed by source and by participant and was supplied without curation.

TCRbeta CDR3 regions were amplified from genomic DNA using the immunoSEQ Assay, a bias-controlled multiplex PCR. As for the original processing: The number of nucleated cells in each sample was estimated by amplification of reference gene primers within the assay. To quantify the absolute abundance of each unique TCRbeta CDR3 rearrangement, sequence reads were collapsed and filtered. For each sample, productive Simpson clonality was calculated as the square root of Simpson's diversity index across productive rearrangements. TCRdb limited this immuneACCESS table to in-frame rearrangements with V and J called. A share of clones is missing; checked studies link under half to unresolved V genes, and the rest is unexplained. The DNA was the basis for D and trimming; V, J and clone size are from that table. The table for this sample lists roughly 80,000 clones; over 75% of them were counted only once. The ten largest account for around 10% of the sample.

V is clipped by 3 bases and J by 0 bases, and the sequence between their germline boundaries is 21 bases long. CDR1 is given as LGHNT and CDR2 as FRNRAP, both from the germline V gene. From the cysteine through the phenylalanine, the CDR3 covers 20 amino acids. Of the read, only the CDR3 DNA is kept; its 60 bases are in frame from base 1. Recombination linked TRBV12-5 to TRBJ1-6, and the D gene may be TRBD1, 5 bases matching. Input material: peripheral blood. This TCR was recovered from a man between 50 and 59 years old with acute or convalescent COVID-19. CDR3 loop: CASGFSSIQGGSSYNSPLHF. DNA sequence: TGTGCTAGTGGTTTTTCCTCGATCCAGGGAGGAAGCTCCTATAATTCACCCCTCCACTTT.